This T cell receptor (beta chain) was captured by sequencing in a study of cytomegalovirus exposure and HLA in healthy donors. Notes on the study in general: Later analysis found that TCR beta chains associated with HLA were more clonally expanded than other, equally common chains. As a later analysis showed, several of the most significant clusters appeared to be linked to common viral pathogens. The classifier reportedly diagnosed cytomegalovirus status with high specificity and sensitivity.

Unrecorded immune exposure was likely among donors, who were nominally healthy when sampled. 60 Vbeta and 13 Jbeta primers were used in PCR. Sequencing was performed with immunoSEQ multiplex PCR; in TCRdb, only in-frame clones are kept and a portion is missing. The table includes about 50,000 clones, roughly 72% detected once. About this clone: Its antigen remains unidentified.

Germline loops: CDR1 SGHRS, CDR2 YFSETQ. The CDR3 length is 13 residues. After removal of 4 bases from V and 8 bases from J, the junction contained 6 bases not matched to a gene. The rearrangement joins TRBV5-1 to TRBJ1-2; 9 bases align to TRBD1. The receptor's source is a woman in her fifties or sixties in good health and CMV-seronegative. Material for sequencing was PBMCs. The chain's CDR3 is CASSDGTGKGYTF. The DNA for the CDR3 is TGCGCCAGCAGCGACGGGACAGGGAAAGGCTACACCTTC. The complete variable domain, with remaining parts taken from reference TRBV5-1 and TRBJ1-2, reads KAGVTQTPRYLIKTRGQQVTLSCSPISGHRSVSWYQQTPGQGLQFLFEYFSETQRNKGNFPGRFSGRQFSNSRSEMNVSTLELGDSALYLCASSDGTGKGYTFGSGTRLTVV.